The sequence of this T cell receptor beta chain was determined in a study of shared clonotypes between healthy human individuals. Some clones are missing from TCRdb's copy, which holds only in-frame ones; the method was immunoSEQ multiplex PCR. The sample records more than 2 million clones, roughly 94% being singletons. The trim removed 6 bases at V and 6 bases at J, leaving 4 bases unmatched. Germline CDR1 is MNHNS and CDR2 is SASEGT. CDR3 length: 14 residues. The sequenced material came from naive CD4+ T cells sorted from blood. Subset here: CD45RA+ positively selected. The TCR comes from a man between 18 and 29 years old in good health. The V and J genes are TRBV6-1 and TRBJ2-3; TRBD2 matches 12 bases. Written as DNA, the CDR3 is TGTGCCAGCAGCGGTACTAGCGGGGGGGATACGCAGTATTTT. As protein: CASSGTSGGDTQYF.